This entry is about one T cell receptor beta chain. Its antigen is as yet unknown. The data are from a study of shared clonotypes between healthy human individuals. Findings and caveats of the study: Generation probabilities were higher for clonotypes shared across all four sorted-subset donors than for unshared ones. Across subsets, estimated richness was generally greater for naive than for memory populations.

This table comes from immunoSEQ multiplex PCR, and its TCRdb copy is limited to in-frame clones, with some not included. The data hold roughly 680,000 clones, with approximately 72% observed a single time. The ends were cut back, 1 base at V and 4 bases at J, with 13 bases in the middle. Germline CDR1 reads MDHEN; CDR2 reads SYDVKM. CDR3 length: 15 amino acids. Material: memory CD4+ T cells sorted from blood. Subset here: CD45RA-negative fraction. This clonotype originated in a woman in her 30s in good health. V usage is TRBV28 and J usage is TRBJ1-1; D is undetermined. CDR3 sequence: CASSLSGPRGTEAFF. CDR3 coding DNA: TGTGCCAGCAGTTTATCCGGACCTCGAGGCACTGAAGCTTTCTTT.